Listed below are T cell receptor beta chains from one sample, sequenced in a study of blood T cell repertoires in COVID-19. The repertoire was sequenced with immunoSEQ multiplex PCR; TCRdb's copy has only in-frame clones and lacks some. Here the sample spans 300,000 to 450,000 clones, 80% to 90% being singletons. Material for sequencing was PBMCs or T cells enriched from blood (not recorded which). The receptors here all came from a man aged 25-40 years who had recovered from COVID-19. Each CDR3 is given with its conserved first and last residue. Fields, in order: J gene, CDR3 length, V gene, D gene, clone size, CDR3 DNA, CDR3 protein. A D gene is named only where the DNA matches it firmly. Clone size, where shown, is once, few, many, or a class for clones that have expanded.

>TRBJ2-5|14|TRBV30|TRBD2|NA
TGTGCCTGGAGTGTGTGGGGACTAGGGGAGACCCAGTACTTC
CAWSVWGLGETQYF
>TRBJ1-1|13|TRBV5-1|NA|NA
TGCGCCAGCAGCTCTTGGCCGGGGTATGAAGCTTTCTTT
CASSSWPGYEAFF
>TRBJ1-2|14|TRBV18|NA|few
TGTGCCAGCTCACAAGGGGACATGACCTATGGCTACACCTTC
CASSQGDMTYGYTF
>TRBJ1-5|14|TRBV30|TRBD1|NA
TGTGCCTGGGATCCGGGACAGGGGAATCAGCCCCAGCATTTT
CAWDPGQGNQPQHF
>TRBJ2-1|16|TRBV18|NA|NA
TGTGCCAGTTCACGGCGTGAGGGGGGGGTCTACAATGAGCAGTTCTTC
CASSRREGGVYNEQFF
>TRBJ1-2|14|TRBV10-3|NA|NA
TGTGCCATCCGCTCGGGGGTGGAGGACTATGGCTACACCTTC
CAIRSGVEDYGYTF
>TRBJ1-1|14|TRBV2|NA|NA
TGTGCCAGCAGCATGGGGGGAGGAAACACTGAAGCTTTCTTT
CASSMGGGNTEAFF
>TRBJ1-2|13|TRBV29-1|NA|NA
TGCAGCGTTGGACCGGGACACTACTATGGCTACACCTTC
CSVGPGHYYGYTF
>TRBJ1-3|14|TRBV5-6|NA|few
TGTGCCAGCAGCCGACTAGACTCTGGAAACACCATATATTTT
CASSRLDSGNTIYF
>TRBJ1-5|14|TRBV2|NA|NA
TGTGCCAGCAGGGGAGCTTATAGCAATCAGCCCCAGCATTTT
CASRGAYSNQPQHF
>TRBJ1-5|15|TRBV7-2|TRBD1|NA
TGTGCCAGCAGTTCCGGACAGGGAGAGCGTCAGCCCCAGCATTTT
CASSSGQGERQPQHF
>TRBJ2-2|13|TRBV12-3/TRBV12-4|TRBD1|NA
TGTGCCAGCGGACAGGAAAACGCCGGGGAGCTGTTTTTT
CASGQENAGELFF
>TRBJ2-7|15|TRBV5-1|NA|NA
TGCGCCAGCAGCTTGAGGTCATCTGGGAGTATCGAGCAGTACTTC
CASSLRSSGSIEQYF
>TRBJ1-4|14|TRBV2|NA|NA
TGTGCCAGCAGTGTGGGCAGATCTAATGAAAAACTGTTTTTT
CASSVGRSNEKLFF
>TRBJ1-5|15|TRBV19|NA|NA
TGTGCCAGTAAAACTCAGGGAAATAGCAATCAGCCCCAGCATTTT
CASKTQGNSNQPQHF
>TRBJ1-6|20|TRBV27|TRBD1|once
TGTGCCAGCAGTTTCAGGGACAGGGGGGGCCGGAGCTCCTATAATTCACCCCTCCACTTT
CASSFRDRGGRSSYNSPLHF
>TRBJ2-7|15|TRBV5-1|TRBD1|NA
TGCGCCAGCAGCCGACAGGGGCCCCTGACCTACGAGCAGTACTTC
CASSRQGPLTYEQYF
>TRBJ2-5|16|TRBV5-1|NA|NA
TGCGCCAGCAGCTTGGAAGCCCCGGACAGACGATCGACCCAGTACTTC
CASSLEAPDRRSTQYF
>TRBJ2-1|16|TRBV4-1|TRBD1|NA
TGCGCCAGCAGCCACCTAGGACAGGGCGATTACAATGAGCAGTTCTTC
CASSHLGQGDYNEQFF
>TRBJ2-2|15|TRBV18|NA|NA
TGTGCCAGCTCACGGAGGCAGGGGGGCACCGGGGAGCTGTTTTTT
CASSRRQGGTGELFF
>TRBJ2-2|14|TRBV9|TRBD1|NA
TGTGCCAGCAGCGTAAGGACAGGGAACGGGGAGCTGTTTTTT
CASSVRTGNGELFF
>TRBJ2-1|14|TRBV5-1|NA|NA
TGCGCCAGCAGCCCGGAACAGGAATACAATGAGCAGTTCTTC
CASSPEQEYNEQFF
>TRBJ1-4|15|TRBV7-2|TRBD1|NA
TGTGCCAGCAGCTTACCCGAGGACAGGGATGAAAAACTGTTTTTT
CASSLPEDRDEKLFF
>TRBJ1-3|16|TRBV3-1/TRBV3-2|NA|NA
TGTGCCAGCAGCCAAGTACAGCCCGGCTCTGGAAACACCATATATTTT
CASSQVQPGSGNTIYF
>TRBJ1-5|14|TRBV19|TRBD1|NA
TGTGCCAGTAGTACGACAGGGGCCCGACAGCCCCAGCATTTT
CASSTTGARQPQHF
>TRBJ2-5|14|TRBV5-4|NA|NA
TGTGCCAGCAGCTTGAAAGTGGACACAGAGACCCAGTACTTC
CASSLKVDTETQYF
>TRBJ2-5|15|TRBV27|TRBD1|many
TGTGCCAGCAGTCCCGGGACAGTTGGACAAGAGACCCAGTACTTC
CASSPGTVGQETQYF
>TRBJ2-7|14|TRBV5-1|TRBD1|NA
TGCGCCAGCAGCTTGGGCCAGGGGGCTGACGAGCAGTACTTC
CASSLGQGADEQYF